Below, 14 T cell receptor beta chains from the same sample are listed, as sequenced in a study of regulatory T cells in long-lasting Graves disease (dated by TCRdb to the early 2020s). Read against the paper, the sample's time point label means: newly diagnosed GD, antithyroid drugs for less than 3 months. For both TCR sequencing and RNA sequencing, RNA was extracted from PBMCs in TRIzol. Receptor amplification or capture employed multiplex PCR. Sequenced on an Illumina HiSeq 4000. CDR3 regions were amplified by Arm-PCR with iRepertoire HTBI primers to construct TCR beta libraries. The public reads were reprocessed in TCRdb via fastp at Q25 and MiXCR, keeping in-frame beta chains. All rows with the same CDR3 protein become a single entry with the most common DNA and genes. This sample lists roughly 560,000 distinct CDR3 sequences; around 12% were detected once. About 8.3% of the sample rests with the top ten.

This same sample was also part of a study on T cells in Graves' hyperthyroidism and ophthalmopathy.

Sequences were derived from peripheral blood mononuclear cells (PBMCs), sampled at new diagnosis, from a patient treated with antithyroid drugs. The receptors were sampled from a woman in her twenties or thirties with Graves disease. Donor details come from another sample of the same person, matched by shared clones.

The sample holds many counts of this clonotype. J is TRBJ2-1 and V is TRBV11-2; D is possibly TRBD1 or TRBD2 (5 bases each). The CDR3 sequence is 13 residues long. Trimming cost V 6 bases and J 3 bases, with 9 bases left between them. Looked up from germline, CDR1 is SGHAT and CDR2 is FQNNGV. The chain's CDR3 is CASRRGFYNEQFF. CDR3 sequence (DNA): TGTGCCAGCAGGAGGGGATTCTACAATGAGCAGTTCTTC.

This clonotype was seen more than once but under ten times. The chain employs TRBV6-1 and TRBJ2-3, with TRBD2 identical over 7 bases. The CDR3 extends over 17 amino acids. Trimming cost V 6 bases and J 0 bases; bases outside gene matches: 12. The V gene's germline CDR1 is MNHNS and CDR2 SASEGT. The CDR3 DNA reads as TGTGCCAGCAGCCACCTAGGACTAGGGACTAGCACAGATACGCAGTATTTT. Translation gives CASSHLGLGTSTDTQYF.

This CDR3 is CASSPMWTGGVGRRSYTF. In DNA form, the CDR3 reads TGCGCCAGCAGCCCGATGTGGACAGGGGGCGTCGGGAGGCGAAGCTACACCTTC. The chain uses TRBV4-3 and TRBJ1-2; 11 nucleotides line up with TRBD1. The CDR3 length is 18 residues. Germline V gives CDR1 LGHNA, CDR2 YSLEER. The trim removed 4 bases at V and 9 bases at J, leaving 19 bases unmatched.

This clonotype was seen ten or more times. The chain combines TRBV20-1 with TRBJ2-1, with D perhaps matching TRBD2 (5 bases). In germline, CDR1 is DFQATT, CDR2 SNEGSKA (reference sequence). Trimming left V 3 bases short and J 0 bases short, with 6 bases between. The CDR3 extends over 13 amino acids. The DNA of the CDR3 is TGCAGTGCTAGGGACTTCTCCTACAATGAGCAGTTCTTC. Its translation is CSARDFSYNEQFF.

This clonotype turned up a few times. V is TRBV4-3 and J is TRBJ2-2, with 10 bases that match TRBD2. With V trimmed by 0 bases and J by 4 bases, 8 bases remained unmatched. The CDR3 loop spans 18 amino acids. Germline CDR1 and CDR2: LGHNA and YSLEER. The CDR3 bases are TGCGCCAGCAGCCAAGAGCGGGAGGGACTAGCGTTCACCGGGGAGCTGTTTTTT. This gives the protein CASSQEREGLAFTGELFF.

This clonotype was seen a few times. The rearrangement links TRBV28 to TRBJ1-3; 8 bases fit TRBD1. The CDR3 contains 16 residues. CDR1 is MDHEN, CDR2 SYDVKM, per germline. The ends lost 4 bases at V and 3 bases at J; junction bases unmatched: 8. CDR3 DNA: TGTGCCAGCAGTTATTTTACAGGGGGAGGTGGAAACACCATATATTTT. It translates to CASSYFTGGGGNTIYF. The full variable domain, rest sourced from reference TRBV28 and TRBJ1-3, is DVKVTQSSRYLVKRTGEKVFLECVQDMDHENMFWYRQDPGLGLRLIYFSYDVKMKEKGDIPEGYSVSREKKERFSLILESASTNQTSMYLCASSYFTGGGGNTIYFGEGSWLTVV.

At least ten counts were recorded for this clonotype. The CDR3 DNA follows: TGTGCCAGCAGTTTCGGGGGTGTCGGCACCGGGGAGCTGTTTTTT. Its translation is CASSFGGVGTGELFF. This rearrangement joins TRBV28 to TRBJ2-2; D perhaps matches TRBD2 (6 bases). The CDR3 length is 15 residues. Per the germline V gene, CDR1 is MDHEN and CDR2 is SYDVKM. Trimming took 3 bases from V and 4 from J, leaving 12 bases between them.

This clonotype was recorded at least ten times. V gene TRBV9 combines with J gene TRBJ2-3, with TRBD2 identical over 11 bases. The germline gives CDR1 SGDLS, CDR2 YYNGEE. V gave up 8 bases and J gave up 0 bases; unmatched junction bases: 11. This CDR3 region has 17 residues. The CDR3 region is CASSRPRLAGSTDTQYF. DNA of the CDR3: TGTGCCAGTTCGCGCCCGAGACTAGCGGGAAGCACAGATACGCAGTATTTT.

A few counts support this clonotype. This chain connects TRBV7-2 to TRBJ2-3; TRBD1 agrees at 7 bases. CDR1 and CDR2 from the germline V gene are SGHTA and FQGNSA. V was clipped by 5 bases and J by 4 bases; unmatched bases: 12. The CDR3 consists of 16 residues. The CDR3 loop reads CASSTQGLGGPDTQYF. The CDR3 bases are TGTGCCAGCAGCACACAGGGGCTGGGTGGCCCAGATACGCAGTATTTT.

This clonotype was seen more than once but under ten times. The chain links TRBV29-1 to TRBJ1-3; a weak D match, TRBD1 (5 bases). V was cut by 5 bases and J by 0 bases, with 17 bases left in between. The V gene's germline CDR1 is SQVTM and CDR2 ANQGSEA. CDR3 length: 16 residues. DNA of the CDR3: TGCAGCGTTCTCACCGGGACTGCAGACTCTGGAAACACCATATATTTT. It is translated as CSVLTGTADSGNTIYF.

This clonotype showed up many times. The chain employs TRBV11-3 and TRBJ2-7, with D tentatively TRBD2 (6 bases). Germline values: CDR1 SGHNT, CDR2 YENEEA. Trimming took off 3 bases at V and 0 bases at J, with 12 bases between the two ends. This CDR3 region has 15 residues. This CDR3 reads CASSLLADSSYEQYF. The DNA of the CDR3 is TGTGCCAGCAGCTTGTTAGCGGATAGCTCCTACGAGCAGTACTTC.

Ten or more counts support this clonotype. The genes are TRBV10-3 and TRBJ1-2; D gene ambiguous. Deletions cut 3 bases from V and 6 bases from J, with 14 bases between. The V gene's germline CDR1 is ENHRY and CDR2 SYGVKD. The CDR3 contains 14 residues. DNA of the CDR3: TGTGCCATCAGTGAATTAGGCAGGAGGGATGGCTACACCTTC. Its translation is CAISELGRRDGYTF.

This clonotype was detected many times. The CDR3 DNA follows: TGTGCCAGTAGTCCCTTGGGAAGGGGGGGAGAGACCCAGTACTTC. Amino acid sequence: CASSPLGRGGETQYF. V is TRBV19 and J is TRBJ2-5; maybe TRBD2 (7 bases). V was clipped by 5 bases and J by 4 bases, with 17 bases between them. The CDR3 length is 15 residues. Germline CDR1 LNHDA, CDR2 SQIVND (reference sequence).

This clonotype was detected ten times or more. The chain links TRBV6-9 to TRBJ1-2; D may be TRBD1 (5 bases). The CDR3 covers 11 residues. Looked up from germline, CDR1 is MNHGY and CDR2 is SVAAGI. The V end was cut by 3 bases, the J end by 8 bases, with 7 bases between. The CDR3 DNA follows: TGTGCCAGCAGTTACAGGGCAGGCTACACCTTC. It translates to CASSYRAGYTF.